A single sample gave rise to the 3 T cell receptor beta chains below, sequenced in a study of blood T cell repertoires in COVID-19. Sequenced by immunoSEQ multiplex PCR; TCRdb stores in-frame clones only, minus some. The repertoire consists of approximately 250,000 clones, with 83% occurring once and the leading ten covering around 6%. The specimen sequenced was peripheral blood. The origin of the receptors is a human donor in a cohort sampled during active COVID-19.

This clone was recorded at least ten times. The identical CDR3 is also encoded by other nucleotide sequences in the sample. The chain carries TRBV7-9 and TRBJ1-4, with 11 positions matching TRBD1. Germline V gene sequence: CDR1 SEHNR, CDR2 FQNEAQ (reference sequence). The CDR3 runs to 14 residues. Unmatched junction bases numbered 3, after V lost 5 bases and J lost 7 bases. CDR3 in amino acids: CASSPGTGGEKLFF. The CDR3 DNA is TGTGCCAGCAGCCCCGGGACAGGGGGTGAAAAACTGTTTTTT.

V and J are TRBV30 and TRBJ1-5; D unresolved. Trimming took off 5 bases at V and 8 bases at J, with 16 bases between the two ends. This CDR3 spans 13 amino acids. Germline V gives CDR1 GTSNPN, CDR2 SVGIG (reference sequence). The CDR3, as DNA: TGTGCCTGGGCCCCCCTTTCGGCGGAGCCCCAGCATTTT. It codes for CAWAPLSAEPQHF. The entire variable domain, with the rest obtained from reference TRBV30 and TRBJ1-5, is as follows: SQTIHQWPATLVQPVGSPLSLECTVEGTSNPNLYWYRQAAGRGLQLLFYSVGIGQISSEVPQNLSASRPQDRQFILSSKKLLLSDSGFYLCAWAPLSAEPQHFGDGTRLSIL.

The chain combines TRBV18 with TRBJ1-3; D is perhaps TRBD1 (5 bases). CDR1 KGHSH and CDR2 LQKENI come from the germline V gene. The CDR3 contains 17 residues. V was clipped by 3 bases and J by 4 bases, with 19 bases between them. The CDR3, as DNA: TGTGCCAGCTCACCCTTTGAATTACGACAGCCGGGAAACACCATATATTTT. It codes for CASSPFELRQPGNTIYF.